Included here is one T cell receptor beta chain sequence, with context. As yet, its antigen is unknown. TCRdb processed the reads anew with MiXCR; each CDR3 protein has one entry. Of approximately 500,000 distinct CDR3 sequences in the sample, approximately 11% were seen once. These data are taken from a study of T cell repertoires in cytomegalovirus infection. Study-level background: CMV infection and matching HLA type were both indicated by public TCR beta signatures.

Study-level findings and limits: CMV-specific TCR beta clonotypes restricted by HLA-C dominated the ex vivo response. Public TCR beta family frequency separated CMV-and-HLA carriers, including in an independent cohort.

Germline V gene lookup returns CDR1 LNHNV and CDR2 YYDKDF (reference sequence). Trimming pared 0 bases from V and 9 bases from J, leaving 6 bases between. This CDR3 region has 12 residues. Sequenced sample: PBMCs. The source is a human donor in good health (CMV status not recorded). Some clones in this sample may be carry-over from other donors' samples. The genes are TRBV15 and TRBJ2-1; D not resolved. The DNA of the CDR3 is TGTGCCACCAGCAGAGAAGTGGGTGAGCAGTTCTTC. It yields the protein CATSREVGEQFF.